This T cell receptor (beta chain) was obtained from a study of CD8+ T cells in alopecia areata. Study-level background: Tofacitinib ran 6 to 18 months, followed by 6 months off drug. Study outcomes and limitations: Between patients, shared TCR sequences were less clear than in mice. This was possibly due in part to HLA diversity in the patient population. Lesional scalp exceeded normal scalp in clonality, especially in alopecia totalis/universalis.

After isolation, RNA underwent reverse transcription to generate cDNA as the sequencing template. The data were produced by immunoSEQ multiplex PCR, yet TCRdb's version contains in-frame clones alone and is incomplete. The repertoire holds over 100,000 clones, more than 40% seen once, with approximately 19% in the top ten. This CDR3 contains 17 residues. Trimming stripped 2 bases from V and 0 bases from J, with 12 bases between. Germline CDR1 is SGHRS and CDR2 is YFSETQ. Remarks on this clone: Its antigen is undetermined.

Collection of lesional scalp punch biopsies and peripheral blood was performed in alopecia areata patients. The sample consisted of CD8+ T cells sorted from blood, taken at week 0. The chain couples TRBV5-1 to TRBJ2-6, with a possible D match to TRBD1 (5 bases). The receptor's source is a human donor with alopecia areata. The CDR3 here is CASSLTTENSGANVLTF. As DNA, the CDR3 is TGCGCCAGCAGCTTAACGACAGAGAACTCTGGGGCCAACGTCCTGACTTTC.